This T cell receptor beta chain was identified during a study of blood T cells in healthy people across ages. For the second PCR, which ran for about 6 to 11 cycles, a sample-barcoded 5' primer and a J-beta primer mix were used. TCRdb re-called the 5' RACE reads through MiXCR, storing one row per CDR3 protein. Of under 950,000 distinct CDR3 sequences listed, about 24% are singletons. Trimming removed 3 bases from V and 6 bases from J; junction bases left unmatched: 9. In germline, CDR1 is MDHEN, CDR2 SYDVKM. The CDR3 spans 17 residues. The sequencing input was blood. The sequence was collected from a man aged 65 to 85 in good health. The V gene is TRBV28, the J gene TRBJ2-1; 12 bases are a match to TRBD2. In DNA, the CDR3 is TGTGCCAGCAGTTTCCCCCCACTAGCGGGAGGCCCCAATGAGCAGTTCTTC. Its protein product is CASSFPPLAGGPNEQFF.